A single sample is the source of the 32 T cell receptor beta chains below, sequenced in a study of response to subunit inactivated influenza vaccine. Via MiXCR, TCRdb re-called the RT-PCR reads, giving one row per CDR3 protein. Of about 650,000 distinct CDR3 sequences listed, roughly 15% are singletons. The specimen comprised PBMCs from blood, sampled approximately 15 days before vaccination. Receptors originate from a man in his fifties who received an inactivated influenza vaccine.

To note about this clonotype: Because the CDR3's place on the DNA is in doubt, the DNA is left out and the CDR3 is given as listed by TCRdb. J is TRBJ2-7 and V is TRBV7-8; the DNA was not compared with TRBD1, the D call given in the table. CDR1 and CDR2 from the germline V gene are SGHVS and FQNEAQ. The CDR3 numbers 14 amino acids, ends counted. CDR3 protein: CASSFRRRAGGQYF.

This clonotype was counted only a few times. The chain employs TRBV7-8 and TRBJ1-1; TRBD1 might be the D (5 bases). This CDR3 is built from 12 residues. Trimming removed 10 bases from V and 8 bases from J, with 17 bases in between. Germline V gene lookup returns CDR1 SGHVS and CDR2 FQNEAQ. In DNA form, the CDR3 reads TGTGCCACCGGCCGCAGGGTCCTAGAAGCTTTCTTT. Its protein is CATGRRVLEAFF.

Many counts were recorded for this clonotype. V gene TRBV20-1 combines with J gene TRBJ2-3; 8 nucleotides match TRBD2. J gave up 2 bases and V 3 bases, and 13 bases lay outside the gene matches. CDR1 is DFQATT, CDR2 SNEGSKA, per germline (reference sequence). The CDR3 is 17 residues long. The CDR3 loop reads CSASEATLADYTDTQYF. Written as DNA, the CDR3 is TGCAGTGCTAGTGAGGCGACACTAGCGGATTACACAGATACGCAGTATTTT.

This chain joins TRBV6-2 or TRBV6-3 and TRBJ2-1; D not resolved. V was cut by 6 bases and J by 6 bases, with 21 bases left in between. There are 16 residues in the CDR3. Germline CDR1 and CDR2: MNHEY and SVGEGT. CDR3 DNA sequence: TGTGCCAGCAGCCGACCGACCTCGTCTACGGGCAATGAGCAGTTCTTC. Translated: CASSRPTSSTGNEQFF.

As for this clonotype: A much bigger clone sits one base away, suggesting this may be a read error. This chain links TRBV3-1 with TRBJ2-7, with 7 bases aligning to TRBD1. Per the germline V gene, CDR1 is LGHDT and CDR2 is YNNKEL (reference sequence). The CDR3 is 15 amino acids. The CDR3 loop is CACSQDITGADEQYF. CDR3 DNA sequence: TGTGCCTGCAGCCAAGATATAACAGGGGCGGACGAGCAGTACTTC.

This clonotype was counted a few times. The chain links TRBV7-2 to TRBJ2-1; no reliable D call. This CDR3 comprises 15 residues. Trimming took 1 base from V and 4 from J, leaving 11 bases between them. Germline V gene sequence: CDR1 SGHTA, CDR2 FQGNSA. The CDR3, as DNA: TGTGCCAGCAGCTTAGTTCAACTCTCTTACAATGAGCAGTTCTTC. This sequence encodes CASSLVQLSYNEQFF.

This clonotype was counted a few times. V is TRBV10-3 and J is TRBJ2-3; 10 nucleotides line up with TRBD1. Germline assignment: CDR1 ENHRY and CDR2 SYGVKD. This CDR3 is 17 amino acids long. Trimming took 4 bases from V and 4 from J; bases not matched to a gene: 11. CDR3 sequence: CAISARALTGGADTQYF. The CDR3 nucleotides are TGTGCCATCAGTGCGAGGGCCCTGACAGGGGGCGCAGATACGCAGTATTTT.

There are many counts of this clonotype. This chain connects TRBV20-1 to TRBJ2-1; 12 bases align to TRBD2. V dropped 0 bases and J dropped 9; count of bases not matched to a gene: 18. Germline V gives CDR1 DFQATT, CDR2 SNEGSKA (reference sequence). The CDR3 has 19 amino acids. The CDR3 region has the DNA TGCAGTGCTAGAGACGGTTCCACTCGACTAGCGGGAGTGGCTAGTGAGCAGTTCTTC. Protein sequence: CSARDGSTRLAGVASEQFF.

This clonotype occurred many times. This chain links TRBV29-1 with TRBJ1-1; no definite D call. Trimming shortened V by 7 bases and J by 3 bases, and 9 bases separated the two germline ends. Germline V lookup: CDR1 SQVTM, CDR2 ANQGSEA. This CDR3 is 11 amino acids long. CDR3 protein: CSGGHDTEAFF. The CDR3 DNA follows: TGCAGCGGGGGTCACGACACTGAAGCTTTCTTT.

This clonotype was counted many times. CDR3 in amino acids: CASRDYQETQYF. Here the CDR3 DNA reads TGTGCCAGCAGAGACTACCAAGAGACCCAGTACTTC. The V and J genes are TRBV28 and TRBJ2-5; D ambiguous. From germline, CDR1 is MDHEN and CDR2 SYDVKM. V dropped 6 bases and J dropped 0 bases, with 5 bases sitting between them. The CDR3 length is 12 residues. Full variable domain (remainder filled in from reference TRBV28 and TRBJ2-5): DVKVTQSSRYLVKRTGEKVFLECVQDMDHENMFWYRQDPGLGLRLIYFSYDVKMKEKGDIPEGYSVSREKKERFSLILESASTNQTSMYLCASRDYQETQYFGPGTRLLVL.

This clonotype was counted between two and nine times. The chain is built from TRBV6-6 and TRBJ2-1; unclear D gene. V shed 0 bases and J shed 6 bases, with 3 bases lying between them. CDR3 size: 12 residues. Per germline, CDR1 MNHNY and CDR2 SVGAGI (reference sequence). In nucleotides, the CDR3 is TGTGCCAGCAGTTACTCGACCAATGAGCAGTTCTTC. Translating gives CASSYSTNEQFF.

This clonotype appeared a few times. The genes are TRBV6-5 and TRBJ2-5, with 9 bases identical to TRBD1. This CDR3 spans 15 amino acids. The junction had 4 bases not matched to a gene; V was cut back by 3 bases and J by 2 bases. Germline CDR1 reads MNHEY; CDR2 reads SVGAGI. The CDR3 DNA is TGTGCCAGCAGTTATTGGACAGGGGCACAAGAGACCCAGTACTTC. Protein product: CASSYWTGAQETQYF.

J is TRBJ2-6 and V is TRBV11-2, with 7 positions matching TRBD2. Germline assignment: CDR1 SGHAT and CDR2 FQNNGV. The CDR3 is made up of 16 amino acids. With V trimmed by 4 bases and J by 2 bases, 5 bases remained unmatched. The CDR3 here is CASSSKAGTGANVLTF. CDR3 sequence (DNA): TGTGCCAGCAGCTCCAAAGCGGGGACTGGGGCCAACGTCCTGACTTTC. The full variable domain, in which reference TRBV11-2 and TRBJ2-6 provide the parts outside the CDR3, is EAGVAQSPRYKIIEKRQSVAFWCNPISGHATLYWYQQILGQGPKLLIQFQNNGVVDDSQLPKDRFSAERLKGVDSTLKIQPAKLEDSAVYLCASSSKAGTGANVLTFGAGSRLTVL.

The chain carries TRBV28 and TRBJ2-7; 7 nucleotides line up with TRBD1. Germline lookup yields CDR1 MDHEN and CDR2 SYDVKM. V was clipped by 5 bases and J by 5 bases; unmatched bases: 15. The CDR3 is 16 amino acids. This CDR3 reads CASSPRGREGYDEQYF. The CDR3 DNA sequence: TGTGCCAGCAGTCCAAGGGGGCGAGAGGGATATGACGAGCAGTACTTC.

The table lists this clonotype with a few counts. This rearrangement joins TRBV5-1 to TRBJ2-3; tentatively, D is TRBD2 (6 bases). The V gene lost 3 bases and the J gene lost 2 bases, with 16 bases spanning the gap. The CDR3 extends over 16 amino acids. Germline-derived CDR1 and CDR2 are SGHRS and YFSETQ. The CDR3 coding sequence is TGCGCCAGCAGCTCCTCCTTGGCGGGGACCACAGATACGCAGTATTTT. Translating gives CASSSSLAGTTDTQYF.

This clonotype was found a few times. CDR3 residues: CAWSVGDYSYNEQFF. CDR3 DNA sequence: TGTGCCTGGAGTGTAGGGGACTACTCCTACAATGAGCAGTTCTTC. The J gene is TRBJ2-1, the V gene TRBV30, with 7 bases matching TRBD2. Germline V lookup: CDR1 GTSNPN, CDR2 SVGIG (reference sequence). J lost 0 bases, V lost 0 bases, and 2 bases had no gene match. The CDR3 has 15 amino acids.

This clonotype occurred a few times. This rearrangement joins TRBV9 to TRBJ2-1, with 11 positions matching TRBD2. V lost 3 bases and J lost 8; bases outside the gene matches: 10. The CDR3 consists of 16 residues. The germline V gene encodes CDR1 SGDLS and CDR2 YYNGEE. This CDR3 reads CASSGELAGAGDEQFF. DNA for the CDR3: TGTGCCAGCAGCGGGGAACTAGCGGGAGCGGGGGATGAGCAGTTCTTC.

The sample holds many counts of this clonotype. The gene calls are TRBV7-9 and TRBJ2-2, with TRBD1 as a possible D gene (6 bases). The CDR3 has 13 residues. Germline CDR1 is SEHNR and CDR2 is FQNEAQ (reference sequence). V shed 5 bases and J shed 6 bases, with 10 bases lying between them. The CDR3 bases are TGTGCCAGCAGCGGGGGCGCCTCCGGGGAGCTGTTTTTT. Translated: CASSGGASGELFF.

This clonotype came up a few times. CDR3 region: CASSYELGMDRSTDTQYF. Here the CDR3 DNA reads TGTGCCAGCAGTTACGAGCTGGGAATGGACAGGTCCACAGATACGCAGTATTTT. This chain uses TRBV6-5 with TRBJ2-3; 7 nucleotides align to TRBD1. With 2 bases clipped from V and 2 bases from J, the junction kept 13 bases outside the gene matches. The CDR3 consists of 18 residues. Germline CDR1 MNHEY, CDR2 SVGAGI.

This clonotype was seen repeatedly, ten times or more. The rearrangement links TRBV7-3 to TRBJ2-3; D tentatively fits TRBD1 or TRBD2 (5 bases each). Germline loops: CDR1 SGHTA, CDR2 FQGTGA. V was pared by 5 bases and J by 0 bases, with 15 bases between. This CDR3 comprises 16 residues. The CDR3 loop reads CASSPGTGVSTDTQYF. The CDR3 DNA reads TGTGCCAGCAGCCCAGGGACGGGCGTTAGCACAGATACGCAGTATTTT.

This clonotype was detected only a few times. The J gene is TRBJ2-3, the V gene TRBV28; TRBD2 matches 10 bases. The CDR3 has 16 amino acids. V lost 7 bases, J lost 3 bases, and 10 bases stayed unmatched. Germline V gives CDR1 MDHEN, CDR2 SYDVKM. CDR3 sequence: CASKRLAGVGTDTQYF. In DNA, the CDR3 is TGTGCCAGCAAACGTCTAGCGGGAGTGGGGACAGATACGCAGTATTTT. The full variable domain, in which reference TRBV28 and TRBJ2-3 provide the parts outside the CDR3, is DVKVTQSSRYLVKRTGEKVFLECVQDMDHENMFWYRQDPGLGLRLIYFSYDVKMKEKGDIPEGYSVSREKKERFSLILESASTNQTSMYLCASKRLAGVGTDTQYFGPGTRLTVL.

V usage is TRBV29-1 and J usage is TRBJ2-3, with a weak D call TRBD1 (5 bases). Trimming removed 6 bases at V and 2 bases at J, with 18 bases between. The CDR3 is made up of 15 amino acids. Germline assignment: CDR1 SQVTM and CDR2 ANQGSEA. In DNA, the CDR3 is TGCAGCGTGTACCCGGAAGGGGCCGCCACAGATACGCAGTATTTT. Translation: CSVYPEGAATDTQYF.

The V and J genes are TRBV20-1 and TRBJ1-6; perhaps TRBD1 as D (5 bases). V lost 4 bases, J lost 7 bases, and 14 bases lay in between. Germline assignment: CDR1 DFQATT and CDR2 SNEGSKA (reference sequence). The CDR3 spans 14 residues. The CDR3 bases are TGCAGTGCTACTCCCGGGGCGAGGAATTCACCCCTCCACTTT. Protein sequence: CSATPGARNSPLHF.

The chain uses TRBV6-1 and TRBJ1-5, with 9 nucleotides matching TRBD1. Germline CDR1 and CDR2: MNHNS and SASEGT. The CDR3 runs to 16 residues. The junction had 6 bases not matched to a gene; V was cut back by 6 bases and J by 0 bases. The CDR3 nucleotides read TGTGCCAGCAGGACGACAGGGGGGGATAGCAATCAGCCCCAGCATTTT. Translated: CASRTTGGDSNQPQHF.

This clonotype was counted ten times or more. The V gene is TRBV4-3, the J gene TRBJ2-7; 8 nucleotides align to TRBD2. Germline CDR1 and CDR2: LGHNA and YSLEER. The V gene end was trimmed by 0 bases and the J gene end by 0 bases; junction bases not matched to a gene: 7. CDR3 length equals 17 residues. CDR3 DNA sequence: TGCGCCAGCAGCCAAGAATCTTACGGGAGGGCCTCCTACGAGCAGTACTTC. Protein: CASSQESYGRASYEQYF.

The J gene is TRBJ2-7, the V gene TRBV12-3 or TRBV12-4; tentative D call: TRBD1 (5 bases). The CDR3 runs 15 residues. Trimming shortened V by 6 bases and J by 0 bases, and 15 bases separated the two germline ends. Here the CDR3 reads CASSPRVSLSYEQYF. The CDR3 nucleotides read TGTGCCAGCAGCCCCAGGGTATCCCTCTCCTACGAGCAGTACTTC.

The chain couples TRBV20-1 to TRBJ1-2; the match to TRBD1 covers 10 bases. Germline V gene sequence: CDR1 DFQATT, CDR2 SNEGSKA (reference sequence). The ends lost 6 bases at V and 8 bases at J; junction bases unmatched: 9. This CDR3 comprises 13 residues. The CDR3 nucleotides are TGCAGTGCGCACCGACAGGGGGCTCGGGGCTACACCTTC. Translated, it gives CSAHRQGARGYTF.

At least ten counts were recorded for this clonotype. The rearrangement uses TRBV5-1 and TRBJ2-6; D unclear. V lost 7 bases to trimming and J lost 0 bases, with 8 bases between them. This CDR3 region has 14 residues. In germline, CDR1 is SGHRS, CDR2 YFSETQ. The CDR3 sequence is CASLKDSGANVLTF. The CDR3 DNA reads as TGCGCCAGCCTCAAAGACTCTGGGGCCAACGTCCTGACTTTC.

This clonotype has only a few counts. V is TRBV28 and J is TRBJ2-7; D is uncertain. V lost 4 bases and J lost 6, with 13 bases in between. This CDR3 is 13 amino acids long. Germline-derived CDR1 and CDR2 are MDHEN and SYDVKM. The CDR3 is CASSWGIVAEQYF. The DNA for the CDR3 is TGTGCCAGCAGTTGGGGAATAGTGGCCGAGCAGTACTTC.

The CDR3 protein is CAATQPNTGELFF. CDR3 sequence (DNA): TGTGCCGCAACCCAACCGAACACCGGGGAGCTGTTTTTT. The chain has TRBV19 and TRBJ2-2, with D uncertain. Germline V gives CDR1 LNHDA, CDR2 SQIVND (reference sequence). The germline V and J ends were trimmed by 11 bases and 0 bases, with 10 bases remaining between them. There are 13 residues in the CDR3.

This clonotype was seen a handful of times. In nucleotides, the CDR3 is TGTGCCAGCAGTTTAGGGGGCAGAGGGGCCTCCTACGAGCAGTACTTC. Its protein product is CASSLGGRGASYEQYF. J is TRBJ2-7 and V is TRBV28; D might be TRBD1 (6 bases). This CDR3 comprises 16 residues. Germline loops: CDR1 MDHEN, CDR2 SYDVKM. Trimming stripped 2 bases from V and 0 bases from J, with 14 bases between. The entire variable domain, with the rest obtained from reference TRBV28 and TRBJ2-7, is as follows: DVKVTQSSRYLVKRTGEKVFLECVQDMDHENMFWYRQDPGLGLRLIYFSYDVKMKEKGDIPEGYSVSREKKERFSLILESASTNQTSMYLCASSLGGRGASYEQYFGPGTRLTVT.

There are a few counts of this clonotype. The V and J genes are TRBV7-2 and TRBJ2-3; D gene ambiguous. Germline CDR1 SGHTA, CDR2 FQGNSA. The ends were cut back, 4 bases at V and 0 bases at J, with 11 bases in the middle. The CDR3 spans 15 residues. CDR3: CASSSGPHSTDTQYF. The DNA for the CDR3 is TGTGCCAGCAGCTCGGGCCCCCATAGCACAGATACGCAGTATTTT.